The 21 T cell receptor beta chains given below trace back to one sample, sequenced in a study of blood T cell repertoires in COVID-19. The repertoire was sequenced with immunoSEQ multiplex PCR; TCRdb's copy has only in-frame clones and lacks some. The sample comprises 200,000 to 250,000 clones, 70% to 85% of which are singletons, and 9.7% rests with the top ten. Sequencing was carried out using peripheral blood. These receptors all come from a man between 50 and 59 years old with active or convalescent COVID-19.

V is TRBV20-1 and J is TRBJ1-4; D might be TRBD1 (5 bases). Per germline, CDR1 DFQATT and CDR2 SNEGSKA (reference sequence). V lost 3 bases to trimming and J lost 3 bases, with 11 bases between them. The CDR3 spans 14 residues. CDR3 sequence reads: CSASEQVANEKLFF. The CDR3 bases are TGCAGTGCTAGTGAACAGGTTGCTAATGAAAAACTGTTTTTT.

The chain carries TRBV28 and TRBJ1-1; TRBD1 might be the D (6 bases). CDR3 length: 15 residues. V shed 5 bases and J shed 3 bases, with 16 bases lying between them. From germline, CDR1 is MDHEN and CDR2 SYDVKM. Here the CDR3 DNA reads TGTGCCAGCAGTCAACAGGGCCTCGGGCACACTGAAGCTTTCTTT. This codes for CASSQQGLGHTEAFF. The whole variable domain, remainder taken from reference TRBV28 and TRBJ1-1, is DVKVTQSSRYLVKRTGEKVFLECVQDMDHENMFWYRQDPGLGLRLIYFSYDVKMKEKGDIPEGYSVSREKKERFSLILESASTNQTSMYLCASSQQGLGHTEAFFGQGTRLTVV.

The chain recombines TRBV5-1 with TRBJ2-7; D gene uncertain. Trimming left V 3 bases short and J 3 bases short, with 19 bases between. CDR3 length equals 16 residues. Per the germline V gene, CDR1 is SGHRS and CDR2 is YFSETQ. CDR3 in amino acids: CASSSRPRVFRYEQYF. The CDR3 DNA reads TGCGCCAGCAGCTCCCGCCCCCGGGTCTTTCGCTACGAGCAGTACTTC.

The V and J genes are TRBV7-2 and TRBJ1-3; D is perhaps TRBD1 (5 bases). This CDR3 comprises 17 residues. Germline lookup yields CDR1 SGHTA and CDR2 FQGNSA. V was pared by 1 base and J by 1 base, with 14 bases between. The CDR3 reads CASSLVLRGGSGNTIYF. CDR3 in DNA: TGTGCCAGCAGCTTAGTTCTTCGGGGGGGATCTGGAAACACCATATATTTT.

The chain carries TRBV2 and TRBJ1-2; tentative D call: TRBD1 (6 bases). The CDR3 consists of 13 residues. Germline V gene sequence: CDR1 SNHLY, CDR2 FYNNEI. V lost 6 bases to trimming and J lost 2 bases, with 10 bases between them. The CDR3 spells CASSGQINYGYTF. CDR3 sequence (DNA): TGTGCCAGCAGCGGACAGATAAACTATGGCTACACCTTC.

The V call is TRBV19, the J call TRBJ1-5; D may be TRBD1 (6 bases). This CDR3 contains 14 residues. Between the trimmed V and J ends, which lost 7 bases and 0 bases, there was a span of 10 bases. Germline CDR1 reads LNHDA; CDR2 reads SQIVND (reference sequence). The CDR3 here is CASNNRVSNQPQHF. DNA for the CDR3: TGTGCCAGTAACAACAGGGTTAGCAATCAGCCCCAGCATTTT.

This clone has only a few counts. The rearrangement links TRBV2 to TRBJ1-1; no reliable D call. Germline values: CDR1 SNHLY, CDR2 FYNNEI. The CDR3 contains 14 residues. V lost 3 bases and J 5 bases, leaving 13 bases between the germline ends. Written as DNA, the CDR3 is TGTGCCAGCAGTGAGCAGGCAGGAGGGACTGAAGCTTTCTTT. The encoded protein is CASSEQAGGTEAFF.

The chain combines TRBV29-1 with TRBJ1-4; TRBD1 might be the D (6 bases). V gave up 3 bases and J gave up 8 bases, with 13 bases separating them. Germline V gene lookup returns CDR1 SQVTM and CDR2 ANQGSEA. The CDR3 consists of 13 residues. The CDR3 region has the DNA TGCAGCGTTGAGGTCAGGGGAAGGGAAAAACTGTTTTTT. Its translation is CSVEVRGREKLFF.

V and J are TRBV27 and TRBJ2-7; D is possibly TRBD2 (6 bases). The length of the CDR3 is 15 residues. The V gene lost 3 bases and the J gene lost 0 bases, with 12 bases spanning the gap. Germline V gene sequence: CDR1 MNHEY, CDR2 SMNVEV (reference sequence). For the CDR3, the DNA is TGTGCCAGCAGTTTTAGGGAGGCTTACTCCTACGAGCAGTACTTC. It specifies CASSFREAYSYEQYF.

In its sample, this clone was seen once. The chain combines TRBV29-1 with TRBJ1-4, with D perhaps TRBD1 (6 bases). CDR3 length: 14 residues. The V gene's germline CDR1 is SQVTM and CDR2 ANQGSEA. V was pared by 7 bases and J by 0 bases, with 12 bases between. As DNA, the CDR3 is TGCAGCGCTGGGGGCCCGGCAACTAATGAAAAACTGTTTTTT. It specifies CSAGGPATNEKLFF.

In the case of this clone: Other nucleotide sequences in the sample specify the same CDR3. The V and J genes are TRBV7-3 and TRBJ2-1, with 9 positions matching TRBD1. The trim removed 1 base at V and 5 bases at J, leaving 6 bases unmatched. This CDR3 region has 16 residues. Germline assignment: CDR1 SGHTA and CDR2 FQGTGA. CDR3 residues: CASSLRVGQGNNEQFF. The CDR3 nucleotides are TGTGCCAGCAGCTTAAGGGTGGGACAGGGAAACAATGAGCAGTTCTTC.

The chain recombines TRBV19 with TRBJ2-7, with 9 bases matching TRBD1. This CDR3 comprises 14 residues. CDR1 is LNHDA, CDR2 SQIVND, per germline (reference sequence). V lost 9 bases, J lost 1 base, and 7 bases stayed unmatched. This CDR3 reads CASSRGTGSYEQYF. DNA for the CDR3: TGTGCCAGCAGCCGTGGGACAGGGTCCTACGAGCAGTACTTC.

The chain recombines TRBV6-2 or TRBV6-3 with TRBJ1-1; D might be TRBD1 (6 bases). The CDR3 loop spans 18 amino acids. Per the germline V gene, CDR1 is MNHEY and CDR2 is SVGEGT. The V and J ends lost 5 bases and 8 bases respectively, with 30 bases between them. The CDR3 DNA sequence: TGTGCCAGCAGTCCGACCCCATACAGGGTAGAAGGCCCCAGCGAAGCTTTCTTT. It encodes CASSPTPYRVEGPSEAFF.

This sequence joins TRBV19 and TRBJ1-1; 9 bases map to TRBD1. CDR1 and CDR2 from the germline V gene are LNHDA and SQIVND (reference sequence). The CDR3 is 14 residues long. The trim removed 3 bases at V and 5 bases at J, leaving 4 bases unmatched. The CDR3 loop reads CASSIFGQGTEAFF. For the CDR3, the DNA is TGTGCCAGTAGTATTTTCGGACAGGGGACTGAAGCTTTCTTT.

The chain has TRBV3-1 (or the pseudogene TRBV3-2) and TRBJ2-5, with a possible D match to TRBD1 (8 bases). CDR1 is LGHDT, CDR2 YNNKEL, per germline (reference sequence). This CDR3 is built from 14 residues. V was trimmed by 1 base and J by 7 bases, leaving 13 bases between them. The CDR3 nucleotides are TGTGCCAGCAGCCAAGGTTACAGGGGGGGGACCCAGTACTTC. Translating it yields CASSQGYRGGTQYF.

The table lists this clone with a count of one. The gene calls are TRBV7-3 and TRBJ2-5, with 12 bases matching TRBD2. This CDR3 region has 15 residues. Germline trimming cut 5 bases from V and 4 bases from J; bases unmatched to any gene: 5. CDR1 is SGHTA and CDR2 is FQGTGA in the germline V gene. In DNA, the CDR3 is TGTGCCAGCAGCCCCCGGACTAGCGGGATAGAGACCCAGTACTTC. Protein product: CASSPRTSGIETQYF.

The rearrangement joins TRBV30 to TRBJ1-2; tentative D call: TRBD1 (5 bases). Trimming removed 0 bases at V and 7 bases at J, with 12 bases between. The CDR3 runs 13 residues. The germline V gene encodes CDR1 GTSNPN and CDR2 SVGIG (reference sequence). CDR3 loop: CAWSVWGGIGYTF. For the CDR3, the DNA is TGTGCCTGGAGTGTATGGGGGGGAATTGGCTACACCTTC.

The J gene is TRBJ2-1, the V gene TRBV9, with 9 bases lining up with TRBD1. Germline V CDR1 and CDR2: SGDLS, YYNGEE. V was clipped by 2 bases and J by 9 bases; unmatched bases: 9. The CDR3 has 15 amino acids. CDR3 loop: CASSVMGQGFPEQFF. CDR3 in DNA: TGTGCCAGCAGCGTGATGGGACAGGGCTTTCCTGAGCAGTTCTTC.

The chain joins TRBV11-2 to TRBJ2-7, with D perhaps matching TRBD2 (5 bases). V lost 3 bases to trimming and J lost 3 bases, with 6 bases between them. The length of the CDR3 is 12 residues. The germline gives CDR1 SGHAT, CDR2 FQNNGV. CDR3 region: CASSFEGYEQYF. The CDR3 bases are TGTGCCAGCAGCTTTGAGGGCTACGAGCAGTACTTC.

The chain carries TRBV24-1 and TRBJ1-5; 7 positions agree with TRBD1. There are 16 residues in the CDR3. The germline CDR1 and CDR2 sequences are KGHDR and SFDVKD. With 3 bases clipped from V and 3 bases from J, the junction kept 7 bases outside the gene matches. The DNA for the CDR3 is TGTGCCACCAGTGATCCCACAGGGGATTCCAATCAGCCCCAGCATTTT. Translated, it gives CATSDPTGDSNQPQHF.

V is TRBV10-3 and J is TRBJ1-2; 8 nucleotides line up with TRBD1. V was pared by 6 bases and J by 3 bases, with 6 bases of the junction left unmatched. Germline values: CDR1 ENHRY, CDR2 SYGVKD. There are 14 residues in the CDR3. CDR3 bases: TGTGCCATCAGGGGCTCGACAGGGGACTATGGCTACACCTTC. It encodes CAIRGSTGDYGYTF.